The next 29 T cell receptor beta chains were all read from a single sample in a study of CD8 T cell repertoires and HIV-1 epitope variants (dated by TCRdb to about 2020). No cognate antigen is known for these TCRs. Libraries were prepared through the immunoSEQ multiplex PCR assay. Here the immuneACCESS table is served through TCRdb, limited to in-frame sequences with V and J called. Missing clones are a known gap in these copies; in checked studies unresolved V genes cover under half, and the rest lacks a known reason. The sample table lists several thousand clones, around two thirds of them with a count of one. Around 40% of the sample comes from the top ten. Sequences were obtained from cultured CD8+ T cells derived from PBMCs. The source is a male donor with HIV.

The J gene is TRBJ2-2, the V gene TRBV6-6; possibly TRBD1 for D (6 bases). CDR1 and CDR2 (germline): MNHNY, SVGAGI (reference sequence). Trimming took off 6 bases at V and 4 bases at J, with 9 bases between the two ends. This CDR3 region has 13 residues. The CDR3 nucleotides are TGTGCCAGCAGCTCGGACAGCACCGGGGAGCTGTTTTTT. Its translation: CASSSDSTGELFF.

The V gene is TRBV28, the J gene TRBJ1-2; perhaps TRBD1 as D (6 bases). This CDR3 spans 13 amino acids. V lost 6 bases and J 2 bases, leaving 10 bases between the germline ends. Germline V CDR1 and CDR2: MDHEN, SYDVKM. CDR3 amino acids: CASSPTGNYGYTF. CDR3 in DNA: TGTGCCAGCAGCCCTACAGGGAACTATGGCTACACCTTC.

The chain couples TRBV29-1 to TRBJ2-3, with D maybe TRBD2 (5 bases). Trimming pared 8 bases from V and 0 bases from J, leaving 12 bases between. The CDR3 totals 13 residues. CDR1 SQVTM and CDR2 ANQGSEA come from the germline V gene. In nucleotides, the CDR3 is TGCAGCCCCGGCGGGTCCAGCACAGATACGCAGTATTTT. It specifies CSPGGSSTDTQYF.

This chain joins TRBV7-2 and TRBJ1-3; D is possibly TRBD1 (5 bases). The CDR3 contains 16 residues. Germline V lookup: CDR1 SGHTA, CDR2 FQGNSA. The V gene lost 5 bases and the J gene lost 1 base, with 15 bases spanning the gap. The CDR3: CASSQPGRLSGNTIYF. The CDR3 DNA is TGTGCCAGCAGCCAACCGGGACGGCTTTCTGGAAACACCATATATTTT.

The chain couples TRBV7-2 to TRBJ2-1; TRBD1 agrees at 7 bases. CDR3 length: 15 amino acids. The V gene's germline CDR1 is SGHTA and CDR2 FQGNSA. The J segment lost 2 bases and the V segment lost 1 base, leaving 2 bases of the junction unmatched. Written as DNA, the CDR3 is TGTGCCAGCAGCTTAGTAGGGGGCGCCTACAATGAGCAGTTCTTC. Translation gives CASSLVGGAYNEQFF.

The chain employs TRBV6-1 and TRBJ1-3, with 8 bases identical to TRBD1. Losses at the gene ends were 11 bases for V and 2 bases for J; bases not matched to a gene: 5. The CDR3 sequence is 13 residues long. The germline CDR1 and CDR2 sequences are MNHNS and SASEGT. CDR3 bases: TGTGCCGCCTTGACAGGGGCTGGAAACACCATATATTTT. Translation gives CAALTGAGNTIYF.

The chain joins TRBV5-4 to TRBJ2-7, with D perhaps matching TRBD2 (7 bases). V was trimmed by 6 bases and J by 5 bases, leaving 18 bases between them. CDR1 SGHNT and CDR2 YYREEE come from the germline V gene (reference sequence). The CDR3 consists of 14 residues. In DNA form, the CDR3 reads TGTGCCAGCACCTCCGCGGGGGCTCGGGACGAGCAGTACTTC. This translates into CASTSAGARDEQYF.

This rearrangement joins TRBV7-9 to TRBJ2-5; D is undetermined. Looked up from germline, CDR1 is SEHNR and CDR2 is FQNEAQ (reference sequence). The CDR3 has 14 amino acids. V dropped 5 bases and J dropped 5 bases, with 15 bases sitting between them. In nucleotides, the CDR3 is TGTGCCAGCAGCCCCATTTTTGATGGGGAGACCCAGTACTTC. As protein: CASSPIFDGETQYF.

The chain employs TRBV2 and TRBJ2-1; TRBD2 agrees at 10 bases. Germline V lookup: CDR1 SNHLY, CDR2 FYNNEI. V lost 7 bases to trimming and J lost 4 bases; unmatched junction nucleotides: 4. The CDR3 runs to 14 residues. CDR3 amino acids: CASKMTSGYNEQFF. In DNA, the CDR3 is TGTGCCAGCAAGATGACTAGCGGGTACAATGAGCAGTTCTTC. Based on the CDR3 plus reference TRBV2 and TRBJ2-1, the full variable domain is EPEVTQTPSHQVTQMGQEVILRCVPISNHLYFYWYRQILGQKVEFLVSFYNNEISEKSEIFDDQFSVERPDGSNFTLKIRSTKLEDSAMYFCASKMTSGYNEQFFGPGTRLTVL.

This CDR3 is CASSSNRETNEKLFF. CDR3 DNA sequence: TGCGCCAGCAGCTCTAACAGGGAGACTAATGAAAAACTGTTTTTT. The chain links TRBV5-1 to TRBJ1-4, with a possible D match to TRBD1 (6 bases). The germline gives CDR1 SGHRS, CDR2 YFSETQ. Trimming took off 3 bases at V and 2 bases at J, with 11 bases between the two ends. CDR3 size: 15 residues.

The J gene is TRBJ1-2, the V gene TRBV5-1, with D maybe TRBD1 (5 bases). V was shortened by 4 bases and J by 4 bases, with 11 bases between the two germline ends. Germline V gene sequence: CDR1 SGHRS, CDR2 YFSETQ. The CDR3 is 13 residues long. CDR3 coding DNA: TGCGCCAGCAGCGCGACAGAAATCTATGGCTACACCTTC. The encoded protein is CASSATEIYGYTF.

This clone is deemed medium-sized. This sequence joins TRBV6-1 and TRBJ2-7; TRBD1 agrees at 8 bases. This CDR3 spans 12 amino acids. Germline V gene data show CDR1 as MNHNS and CDR2 as SASEGT. V lost 6 bases to trimming and J lost 3 bases; unmatched junction nucleotides: 1. The CDR3 region has the DNA TGTGCCAGCAGCGGGACAGGCTACGAGCAGTACTTC. The encoded protein is CASSGTGYEQYF.

The V and J genes are TRBV7-2 and TRBJ2-7; tentatively, D is TRBD1 or TRBD2 (6 bases each). With 1 base removed from V and 0 bases from J, the gap between germline ends came to 10 bases. This CDR3 is 15 amino acids long. Germline CDR1 reads SGHTA; CDR2 reads FQGNSA. CDR3 nucleotides: TGTGCCAGCAGCTTAGACGGGGGCGCCTCCTACGAGCAGTACTTC. As protein: CASSLDGGASYEQYF.

V is TRBV4-1 and J is TRBJ1-1; 10 nucleotides match TRBD1. Trimming removed 0 bases from V and 5 bases from J; junction bases left unmatched: 6. This CDR3 is built from 16 residues. Germline V gives CDR1 MGHRA, CDR2 YSYEKL. As DNA, the CDR3 is TGCGCCAGCAGCCAAGACCCGACAGGGGGCTGGACTGAAGCTTTCTTT. It codes for CASSQDPTGGWTEAFF.

This chain links TRBV5-1 with TRBJ2-2; either TRBD1 or TRBD2 may supply D (5 bases each). Germline V gene sequence: CDR1 SGHRS, CDR2 YFSETQ. The V end lost 4 bases, the J end lost 5 bases, and 9 bases lay between the germline ends. The CDR3 loop spans 13 amino acids. As DNA, the CDR3 is TGCGCCAGCAGCGATGGGGGTACCGGGGAGCTGTTTTTT. Translation: CASSDGGTGELFF.

V is TRBV4-2 and J is TRBJ1-2; D is undetermined. V dropped 0 bases and J dropped 8 bases, with 7 bases sitting between them. CDR1 and CDR2 (germline): LGHNA, YNFKEQ. The CDR3 has 12 residues. The CDR3: CASSQDLSGYTF. The DNA of the CDR3 is TGTGCCAGCAGCCAAGATCTGTCCGGCTACACCTTC.

The count of this clone is one. This rearrangement joins TRBV5-4 to TRBJ1-5, with D uncertain. The CDR3 sequence is 12 residues long. The V end was cut by 4 bases, the J end by 3 bases, with 5 bases between. The germline V gene encodes CDR1 SGHNT and CDR2 YYREEE (reference sequence). The CDR3 sequence: CASSDHNQPQHF. The CDR3 nucleotides read TGTGCCAGCAGCGATCACAATCAGCCCCAGCATTTT.

The rearrangement joins TRBV7-2 to TRBJ1-2; maybe TRBD1 (5 bases). The CDR3 length is 16 residues. The germline V gene has CDR1 SGHTA and CDR2 FQGNSA. V was pared by 4 bases and J by 0 bases, with 15 bases between. CDR3 in DNA: TGTGCCAGCAGCTCTGGGGGGGGAAATCCTAACTATGGCTACACCTTC. Amino acids: CASSSGGGNPNYGYTF.

This clone was counted only a few times. The rearrangement links TRBV10-3 to TRBJ2-7; 10 bases map to TRBD1. Germline V gene sequence: CDR1 ENHRY, CDR2 SYGVKD. This CDR3 has 14 amino acids. After removal of 4 bases from V and 6 bases from J, the junction contained 6 bases not matched to a gene. The CDR3 region has the DNA TGTGCCATCAGTGTGGGAGGACAGGGGGGCGAGCAGTACTTC. This codes for CAISVGGQGGEQYF.

The chain employs TRBV27 and TRBJ2-2; the D gene is possibly TRBD1 (5 bases). CDR1 is MNHEY, CDR2 SMNVEV, per germline (reference sequence). The germline V and J ends were trimmed by 0 bases and 4 bases, with 9 bases remaining between them. The CDR3 totals 15 residues. The CDR3 spells CASSLSGQATGELFF. The CDR3 region has the DNA TGTGCCAGCAGTTTATCGGGGCAGGCCACCGGGGAGCTGTTTTTT.

V is TRBV7-6 and J is TRBJ2-1; 12 bases match TRBD2. The CDR3 runs 15 residues. The trim removed 1 base at V and 6 bases at J, leaving 1 base unmatched. Germline-derived CDR1 and CDR2 are SGHVS and FNYEAQ. The CDR3 nucleotides read TGTGCCAGCAGCTTAGGGACTAGCGGGATCAATGAGCAGTTCTTC. It specifies CASSLGTSGINEQFF.

V is TRBV9 and J is TRBJ1-1; D is possibly TRBD1 (5 bases). CDR3 length equals 15 residues. Trimming left V 1 base short and J 3 bases short, with 13 bases between. Per the germline V gene, CDR1 is SGDLS and CDR2 is YYNGEE. The CDR3 region has the DNA TGTGCCAGCAGCGTACGGGGGGACGATTACACTGAAGCTTTCTTT. The encoded protein is CASSVRGDDYTEAFF.

The V gene is TRBV7-9, the J gene TRBJ2-5; D is perhaps TRBD1 (7 bases). Per the germline V gene, CDR1 is SEHNR and CDR2 is FQNEAQ (reference sequence). Between the trimmed V and J ends, which lost 3 bases and 5 bases, there was a span of 25 bases. This CDR3 is built from 18 residues. CDR3 sequence: CASSFPPEQEGAFETQYF. The CDR3 coding sequence is TGTGCCAGCAGCTTCCCCCCCGAACAGGAGGGGGCTTTTGAGACCCAGTACTTC.

The rearrangement uses TRBV11-3 and TRBJ2-7; 7 bases agree with TRBD1. In germline, CDR1 is SGHNT, CDR2 YENEEA. Trimming removed 3 bases from V and 7 bases from J; junction bases left unmatched: 9. The CDR3 length is 14 residues. The CDR3 region has the DNA TGTGCCAGCAGCTTGGGACAGTACCTTCGTGAGCAGTACTTC. Its translation is CASSLGQYLREQYF. The full variable domain, rest sourced from reference TRBV11-3 and TRBJ2-7, is EAGVVQSPRYKIIEKKQPVAFWCNPISGHNTLYWYLQNLGQGPELLIRYENEEAVDDSQLPKDRFSAERLKGVDSTLKIQPAELGDSAVYLCASSLGQYLREQYFGPGTRLTVT.

V and J are TRBV27 and TRBJ2-5; D may be TRBD2 (5 bases). The CDR3 loop spans 15 amino acids. CDR1 and CDR2 from the germline V gene are MNHEY and SMNVEV (reference sequence). V was pared by 6 bases and J by 5 bases, with 19 bases between. CDR3 protein: CASSLDRDEQETQYF. The DNA of the CDR3 is TGTGCCAGCAGCTTAGACCGGGATGAACAGGAGACCCAGTACTTC.

The J gene is TRBJ1-4, the V gene TRBV12-2; the DNA was not compared with TRBD1, the D call given in the table. TRBV12-2 counts as a pseudogene. This CDR3 has 15 residues. The CDR3 loop is CASRPQTRMFEKLFF. The CDR3, as DNA: TGTGCAAGTCGCCCTCAGACCAGGATGTTTGAAAAACTGTTTTTT.

This sequence joins TRBV7-8 and TRBJ2-5, with 7 bases that match TRBD1. The CDR3 consists of 18 residues. The V and J ends lost 2 bases and 5 bases, in that order; junction bases with no gene match: 17. Germline CDR1 and CDR2: SGHVS and FQNEAQ. The CDR3 is CASSLFGMGTASWETQYF. For the CDR3, the DNA is TGTGCCAGCAGCTTATTTGGCATGGGGACAGCGTCATGGGAGACCCAGTACTTC.

The chain recombines TRBV28 with TRBJ2-7, with unresolved D. V gave up 1 base and J gave up 0 bases, with 4 bases separating them. Germline CDR1 and CDR2: MDHEN and SYDVKM. This CDR3 has 13 residues. CDR3 DNA: TGTGCCAGCAGTTTATACGGCTCCTACGAGCAGTACTTC. Protein sequence: CASSLYGSYEQYF.

The chain combines TRBV6-6 with TRBJ1-4; 10 bases are a match to TRBD1. Germline loops: CDR1 MNHNY, CDR2 SVGAGI (reference sequence). V lost 5 bases to trimming and J lost 6 bases; unmatched junction nucleotides: 6. The CDR3 is 15 amino acids. The CDR3 DNA sequence: TGTGCCAGCAGTGATTGGACAGGGGGAGATGAAAAACTGTTTTTT. Protein sequence: CASSDWTGGDEKLFF.